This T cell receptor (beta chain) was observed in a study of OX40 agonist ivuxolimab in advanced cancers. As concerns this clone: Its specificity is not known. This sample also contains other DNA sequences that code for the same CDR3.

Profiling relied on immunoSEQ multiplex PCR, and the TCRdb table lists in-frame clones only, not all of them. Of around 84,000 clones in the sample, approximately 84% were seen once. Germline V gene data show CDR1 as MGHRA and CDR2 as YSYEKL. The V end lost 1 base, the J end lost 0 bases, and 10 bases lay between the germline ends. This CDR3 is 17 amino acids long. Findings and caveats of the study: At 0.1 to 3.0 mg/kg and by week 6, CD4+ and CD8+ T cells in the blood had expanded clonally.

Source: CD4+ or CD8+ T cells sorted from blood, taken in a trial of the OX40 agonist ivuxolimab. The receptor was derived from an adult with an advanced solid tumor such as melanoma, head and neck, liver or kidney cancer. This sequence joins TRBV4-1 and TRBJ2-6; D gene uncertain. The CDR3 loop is CASSQVDGNSGANVLTF. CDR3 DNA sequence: TGCGCCAGCAGCCAAGTGGACGGAAACTCTGGGGCCAACGTCCTGACTTTC.